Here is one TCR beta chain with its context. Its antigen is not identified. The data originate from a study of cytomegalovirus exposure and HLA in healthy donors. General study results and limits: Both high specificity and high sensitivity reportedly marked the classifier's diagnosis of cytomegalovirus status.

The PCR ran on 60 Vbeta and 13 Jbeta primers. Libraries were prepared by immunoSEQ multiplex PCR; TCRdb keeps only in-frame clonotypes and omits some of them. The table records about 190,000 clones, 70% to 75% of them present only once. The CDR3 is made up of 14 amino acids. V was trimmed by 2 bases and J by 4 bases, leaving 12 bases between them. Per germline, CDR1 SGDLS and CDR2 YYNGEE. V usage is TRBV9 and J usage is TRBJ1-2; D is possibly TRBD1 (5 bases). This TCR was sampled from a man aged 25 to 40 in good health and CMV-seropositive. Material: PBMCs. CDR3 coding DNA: TGTGCCAGCAGCGTTATCGGGGGTGGCTATGGCTACACCTTC. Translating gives CASSVIGGGYGYTF.